A single sample gave rise to the 10 T cell receptor beta chains below, sequenced in a study of blood T cell repertoires in COVID-19 (dated by TCRdb to the early 2020s). The library relied on the immunoSEQ multiplex PCR assay. The clones in this table, taken by TCRdb from immuneACCESS, are in-frame only. Not every clone is retained; where verified, under half of the shortfall comes from an unresolved V gene, and the cause of the rest is unknown. Here the sample has roughly 34,000 clones; 80% occur a single time. The ten most abundant clones make up approximately 15% of the sample. The source material was peripheral blood. All receptors come from a woman between 70 and 85 years old with acute or convalescent COVID-19.

The rearrangement joins TRBV11-2 to TRBJ2-7; 7 positions match TRBD1. After removal of 7 bases from V and 2 bases from J, the junction contained 8 bases not matched to a gene. Germline assignment: CDR1 SGHAT and CDR2 FQNNGV. The CDR3 runs to 14 residues. This chain's CDR3 is CASNAVTGTYEQYF. In DNA, the CDR3 is TGTGCCAGCAACGCCGTGACAGGGACCTACGAGCAGTACTTC.

The rearrangement joins TRBV24-1 to TRBJ2-1; D is unclear. Trimming removed 5 bases from V and 13 bases from J, with 11 bases in between. This CDR3 comprises 11 residues. Germline V gene data show CDR1 as KGHDR and CDR2 as SFDVKD. Written as DNA, the CDR3 is TGTGCCACCAGTGGCGGCGCGACCCAGTTCTTC. This sequence encodes CATSGGATQFF.

The chain joins TRBV15 to TRBJ2-7, with D possibly TRBD1 on 5 matching bases. Trimming took 6 bases from V and 7 from J, leaving 19 bases between them. Germline V CDR1 and CDR2: LNHNV, YYDKDF (reference sequence). The CDR3 runs 14 residues. The CDR3 loop is CATSSDERAGEQYF. The DNA for the CDR3 is TGTGCCACCAGTTCCGACGAACGGGCAGGGGAGCAGTACTTC. The whole variable domain, remainder taken from reference TRBV15 and TRBJ2-7, is DAMVIQNPRYQVTQFGKPVTLSCSQTLNHNVMYWYQQKSSQAPKLLFHYYDKDFNNEADTPDNFQSRRPNTSFCFLDIRSPGLGDTAMYLCATSSDERAGEQYFGPGTRLTVT.

This clone was seen once. V is TRBV6-1 and J is TRBJ2-7, with no clear D. The germline gives CDR1 MNHNS, CDR2 SASEGT. CDR3 length: 14 amino acids. The V end lost 3 bases, the J end lost 3 bases, and 12 bases lay between the germline ends. CDR3 in amino acids: CASSEGRQVYEQYF. In nucleotides, the CDR3 is TGTGCCAGCAGTGAGGGCAGGCAGGTCTACGAGCAGTACTTC.

V and J are TRBV7-2 and TRBJ2-7; TRBD2 agrees at 12 bases. The CDR3 runs to 14 residues. V shed 5 bases and J 3 bases; nucleotides not matched to a gene: 2. The V gene's germline CDR1 is SGHTA and CDR2 FQGNSA. The CDR3 region is CASSTTSGGYEQYF. Written as DNA, the CDR3 is TGTGCCAGCAGCACGACTAGCGGGGGCTACGAGCAGTACTTC.

The V and J genes are TRBV10-3 and TRBJ2-7, with TRBD2 as a possible D gene (8 bases). The CDR3 contains 14 residues. V shed 7 bases and J shed 1 base, with 14 bases lying between them. Germline-derived CDR1 and CDR2 are ENHRY and SYGVKD. The CDR3 region is CAIKGASGSYEQYF. The CDR3 DNA follows: TGTGCCATCAAGGGGGCTAGCGGGTCCTACGAGCAGTACTTC.

This clone was observed a single time. The CDR3: CASSRLAGDHEQFF. The CDR3 coding sequence is TGTGCCAGCAGTCGACTAGCGGGAGACCATGAGCAGTTCTTC. This chain connects TRBV2 to TRBJ2-1, with 12 bases identical to TRBD2. With 5 bases clipped from V and 8 bases from J, the junction kept 4 bases outside the gene matches. Germline loops: CDR1 SNHLY, CDR2 FYNNEI. The CDR3 runs to 14 residues.

The chain joins TRBV7-2 to TRBJ1-1; TRBD1 is a possible D gene (6 bases). Germline assignment: CDR1 SGHTA and CDR2 FQGNSA. V lost 5 bases to trimming and J lost 6 bases, with 16 bases between them. This CDR3 spans 14 amino acids. The CDR3: CASSPLQGFAEAFF. The CDR3 nucleotides read TGTGCCAGCAGCCCCCTTCAGGGGTTCGCTGAAGCTTTCTTT.

The V gene is TRBV7-9, the J gene TRBJ1-1; 10 nucleotides line up with TRBD1. CDR1 is SEHNR, CDR2 FQNEAQ, per germline (reference sequence). Losses at the gene ends were 2 bases for V and 11 bases for J; bases not matched to a gene: 11. The CDR3 consists of 15 residues. The CDR3 spells CASSLRQGAQAGAFF. Here the CDR3 DNA reads TGTGCCAGCAGCTTACGACAGGGGGCGCAGGCGGGGGCTTTCTTT.

This chain connects TRBV10-1 to TRBJ2-7; 13 bases are shared with TRBD2. Germline assignment: CDR1 WNHNN and CDR2 SYGVQD (reference sequence). J was trimmed by 2 bases and V by 2 bases; bases with no gene match: 0. The CDR3 is 15 residues long. In DNA, the CDR3 is TGCGCCAGCAGTGAGGGACTAGCGGGGGCCTACGAGCAGTACTTC. It specifies CASSEGLAGAYEQYF.